This entry is about one T cell receptor beta chain. This clone was found a few times. This clone's antigen is unknown. Per-base qualities were not stored, and no clone one base away is much larger. Using the deep immunoSEQ assay, multiplex PCR amplified TCR CDR3 regions from genomic DNA. For each cell subset, the extracted genomic DNA was distributed evenly across all wells of several immunoSEQ 96-well plates, and each plate served as one replicate. For unsorted PBMC, 300 ng genomic DNA, equal to roughly 33,000 T cell genomes, was loaded into each replicate PCR. Genomic DNA from unsorted PBMC was sequenced over ten immunoSEQ deep assay plates. The purified libraries were quantified using a Qubit 3.0 fluorometer, sized with a Bioanalyzer 2100, and then quantified again using the KAPA Library Quantification kit. Each immunoSEQ 96-well plate was sequenced on its own single-read 150-cycle Illumina NextSeq 550 flow cell. In the original analysis: Because only junctional sequences without quality scores were contained in the immunoSEQ output, filtering matching that applied to full-length reads could not be performed. To assign V/J genes and CDR3, sequences were annotated against IMGT germline references using PyIR, a Python wrapper for IgBLAST v1.9. Reads were filtered out if the reads had weak V/J assignments (E-value above 1e-6), no CDR3, stop codons, out-of-frame junctions, or ambiguous translated residues. V3J clonotypes were defined as sequences sharing the same inferred V gene, J gene, and CDR3 amino acid sequence. The percentage overlap between two repertoires was calculated by dividing the number of shared unique clonotypes by the size of the smaller repertoire. RTK rarefaction, the Chao1 estimator, and Recon v2.1 estimates of unobserved clonotypes were used to assess repertoire richness. Imported from immuneACCESS, the table was reduced by TCRdb to in-frame sequences with V and J called. These copies leave out some clones; in studies compared against another copy, an unresolved V gene accounts for under half, and the cause of the remainder is not known. Clone size and the V and J calls come from that table; the DNA yielded D and trimming. The sample records about 470,000 clones, around 75% of which are singletons. The ten most abundant clones make up about 13% of the sample.

The sample originates from a study of shared clonotypes between healthy human individuals (dated by TCRdb to 2020 to 2021). For the study in its entirety: The cohort comprised a couple of women and three men aged 18 to 49 years. Different laboratories and diverse techniques were used to prepare libraries and sequence TCR repertoires, to increase sequencing depth and limit assay-specific biases. Per donor, leukapheresis produced somewhere between about 0.8 and 9 billion PBMCs. To estimate repertoire size and how much clonotypes are shared between individuals, the study performed deep sequencing of blood TCR repertoires from a handful of healthy adults. The paper's findings and limits, for the study overall: Sampling was limited to blood, and TCR repertoires in tissue likely differ from TCR repertoires in blood. Because the study included a small number of donors, the genetic and exposure-history diversity represented was limited. Pairwise subsampling indicated that sequencing depth was expected to affect the degree of clonotype sharing among donors.

The donors were healthy, HIV-negative adults who had no recently reported acute infections or vaccinations. Only Caucasian adults living in Nashville, Tennessee, USA were represented among the donors. In the unsorted samples, tens of millions of PBMCs were counted, and genomic DNA was extracted using the QIAamp DNA Blood Mini kit. Blood was collected by leukapheresis, and PBMCs were isolated by Ficoll-Histopaque density gradient centrifugation and then cryopreserved in liquid nitrogen vapor phase. Trimming costs V 5 bases and J 0 bases, and their ends lie 8 bases apart. CDR1 and CDR2 (SGHRS, YFSETQ) derive from the germline V gene. Counted from cysteine to phenylalanine, this CDR3 has 14 amino acids. The read is trimmed to its CDR3 DNA, 42 bases read in frame from base 1.

Sequences were obtained from PBMCs. This clonotype was obtained from a woman aged 40 to 50 in good health. Some clones in this sample may be carry-over from other donors' samples. The chain was built from TRBV5-1 and TRBJ2-2; 6 matching bases give a weak D call of TRBD2. The CDR3 protein sequence reads: CASSRETNTGELFF. The nucleotide sequence reads TGCGCCAGCAGTCGGGAGACGAACACCGGGGAGCTGTTTTTT.